Shown below are 26 T cell receptor beta chains from a single sample sequenced in a study of shared clonotypes between healthy human individuals. Some clones are missing from TCRdb's copy, which holds only in-frame ones; the method was immunoSEQ multiplex PCR. The data hold hundreds of thousands of clones, with just under 97% observed a single time. CD45RO-negative, CCR7-selected cells formed the naive CD8 fraction, which excluded terminally differentiated effector memory CD45RA+ cells. The sample taken for sequencing was naive CD8+ T cells sorted from blood. These receptors came from a woman aged 25 to 39 in good health.

The CDR3 region is CASSYSHRGSFYGYTF. DNA of the CDR3: TGTGCCAGCAGTTACTCTCACAGGGGAAGCTTCTATGGCTACACCTTC. V usage is TRBV6-5 and J usage is TRBJ1-2; TRBD1 matches 7 bases. CDR3 length: 16 amino acids. The germline V gene encodes CDR1 MNHEY and CDR2 SVGAGI. J was trimmed by 4 bases and V by 0 bases; bases with no gene match: 8.

The J gene is TRBJ2-7, the V gene TRBV19; maybe TRBD2 (7 bases). This CDR3 has 14 residues. In germline, CDR1 is LNHDA, CDR2 SQIVND (reference sequence). The V and J ends lost 10 bases and 2 bases respectively, with 18 bases between them. Here the CDR3 reads CATQGGGLTYEQYF. The CDR3 nucleotides read TGTGCCACCCAAGGGGGAGGGTTGACCTACGAGCAGTACTTC.

This chain connects TRBV5-1 to TRBJ1-3; D unresolved. CDR3 length: 12 residues. The germline CDR1 and CDR2 sequences are SGHRS and YFSETQ. The V end lost 5 bases, the J end lost 2 bases, and 5 bases lay between the germline ends. CDR3 sequence (DNA): TGCGCCAGCAGAGGTGCTGGAAACACCATATATTTT. This translates into CASRGAGNTIYF.

The V call is TRBV5-6, the J call TRBJ2-6; 9 bases align to TRBD1. V lost 4 bases to trimming and J lost 2 bases; unmatched junction nucleotides: 7. The CDR3 is made up of 17 amino acids. The germline V gene encodes CDR1 SGHDT and CDR2 YYEEEE. CDR3 residues: CASSGTGGTAGANVLTF. The CDR3 DNA sequence: TGTGCCAGCAGCGGAACAGGGGGCACGGCTGGGGCCAACGTCCTGACTTTC.

The V gene is TRBV2, the J gene TRBJ1-1, with D unresolved. Germline V gives CDR1 SNHLY, CDR2 FYNNEI. Trimming left V 3 bases short and J 0 bases short, with 5 bases between. The CDR3 has 13 residues. CDR3 in amino acids: CASSDWVNTEAFF. In DNA form, the CDR3 reads TGTGCCAGCAGTGACTGGGTGAACACTGAAGCTTTCTTT.

Details on this clone: Within the sample, other DNA sequences also encode this same CDR3. The chain combines TRBV27 with TRBJ2-7, with D perhaps assigned TRBD1 or TRBD2 (5 bases each). The length of the CDR3 is 13 residues. With 4 bases removed from V and 0 bases from J, the gap between germline ends came to 7 bases. Germline-derived CDR1 and CDR2 are MNHEY and SMNVEV (reference sequence). The CDR3 region is CASSWGSSYEQYF. The CDR3 nucleotides are TGTGCCAGCAGTTGGGGGAGCTCCTACGAGCAGTACTTC.

This chain uses TRBV11-2 with TRBJ2-2; D perhaps matches TRBD2 (6 bases). CDR1 and CDR2 from the germline V gene are SGHAT and FQNNGV. Trimming left V 1 base short and J 2 bases short, with 11 bases between. The CDR3 runs to 16 residues. The CDR3 protein is CASSLATGTNTGELFF. DNA of the CDR3: TGTGCCAGCAGCTTAGCCACCGGGACTAACACCGGGGAGCTGTTTTTT.

V usage is TRBV6-5 and J usage is TRBJ1-5, with unresolved D. The CDR3 is 15 amino acids. Germline CDR1 and CDR2: MNHEY and SVGAGI. Trimming pared 6 bases from V and 1 base from J, leaving 13 bases between. CDR3 amino acids: CASRPGRVSNQPQHF. The CDR3 region has the DNA TGTGCCAGCAGGCCGGGGAGGGTAAGCAATCAGCCCCAGCATTTT.

V gene TRBV6-1 combines with J gene TRBJ2-7, with 10 bases matching TRBD2. V trimming: 4 bases; J trimming: 5 bases; junction bases outside the gene matches: 8. The germline V gene encodes CDR1 MNHNS and CDR2 SASEGT. The CDR3 extends over 15 amino acids. The CDR3 DNA reads as TGTGCCAGCAGTGCTCCCCAGCTAGCGGGAGACGAGCAGTACTTC. This encodes CASSAPQLAGDEQYF.

The chain uses TRBV11-2 and TRBJ2-1, with TRBD1 matching 7 bases. From germline, CDR1 is SGHAT and CDR2 FQNNGV. The CDR3 runs 14 residues. After removal of 5 bases from V and 7 bases from J, the junction contained 8 bases not matched to a gene. The CDR3 nucleotides read TGTGCCAGCAGCCTACTACAGGGGCATAATGAGCAGTTCTTC. Amino acid sequence: CASSLLQGHNEQFF.

This chain links TRBV4-1 with TRBJ2-1; 11 bases match TRBD2. Germline CDR1 is MGHRA and CDR2 is YSYEKL. The CDR3 has 15 amino acids. V gave up 5 bases and J gave up 0 bases; unmatched junction bases: 0. The CDR3 loop is CASSTSGSSYNEQFF. The CDR3 nucleotides read TGCGCCAGCAGCACTAGCGGGAGCTCCTACAATGAGCAGTTCTTC.

About this clone itself: Other nucleotide sequences from this sample produce the same CDR3. The chain couples TRBV9 to TRBJ2-1; no clear D gene. This CDR3 region has 13 residues. V lost 2 bases, J lost 7 bases, and 10 bases lay in between. Germline assignment: CDR1 SGDLS and CDR2 YYNGEE. The DNA of the CDR3 is TGTGCCAGCAGCGTGGGTAGCCTGAATGAGCAGTTCTTC. Amino acids: CASSVGSLNEQFF.

V is TRBV4-2 and J is TRBJ2-1; D gene ambiguous. This CDR3 spans 15 amino acids. V lost 0 bases, J lost 5 bases, and 11 bases lay in between. Germline CDR1 LGHNA, CDR2 YNFKEQ. The CDR3 reads CASSQETTVNNEQFF. The CDR3, as DNA: TGTGCCAGCAGCCAAGAGACGACTGTTAACAATGAGCAGTTCTTC.

This clone was recorded only once. V is TRBV7-8 and J is TRBJ2-1; D gene uncertain. There are 15 residues in the CDR3. Germline assignment: CDR1 SGHVS and CDR2 FQNEAQ. V lost 1 base and J 5 bases, leaving 12 bases between the germline ends. CDR3 DNA sequence: TGTGCCAGCAGCTTAGAACCCCTATACGACAATGAGCAGTTCTTC. Its translation: CASSLEPLYDNEQFF.

This sequence joins TRBV7-9 and TRBJ1-2; D gene uncertain. The CDR3 totals 12 residues. Germline V gene sequence: CDR1 SEHNR, CDR2 FQNEAQ (reference sequence). V gave up 5 bases and J gave up 6 bases, with 10 bases separating them. The CDR3 nucleotides are TGTGCCAGCAGCCCCAACATGGATGGCTACACCTTC. This encodes CASSPNMDGYTF.

This chain joins TRBV4-1 and TRBJ2-7; 7 bases are shared with TRBD1. This CDR3 spans 15 amino acids. J gave up 7 bases and V 0 bases, and 9 bases lay outside the gene matches. CDR1 and CDR2 (germline): MGHRA, YSYEKL. DNA for the CDR3: TGCGCCAGCAGCCAAGATGGGGACAGTCGTGGGGAGCAGTACTTC. This codes for CASSQDGDSRGEQYF.

The genes are TRBV29-1 and TRBJ2-2; 11 bases are shared with TRBD1. The CDR3 length is 16 residues. Germline assignment: CDR1 SQVTM and CDR2 ANQGSEA. V trimming: 0 bases; J trimming: 9 bases; junction bases outside the gene matches: 9. CDR3 DNA: TGCAGCGTTGAAGATCTTTCGGACAGGGGGCGGTGGGAGCTGTTTTTT. Its translation is CSVEDLSDRGRWELFF.

V and J are TRBV18 and TRBJ2-2; a weak D match, TRBD1 (6 bases). The V end lost 2 bases, the J end lost 1 base, and 11 bases lay between the germline ends. This CDR3 is built from 16 residues. From germline, CDR1 is KGHSH and CDR2 LQKENI. The CDR3 DNA follows: TGTGCCAGCTCACCAAAACCGGGACAGAACACCGGGGAGCTGTTTTTT. This encodes CASSPKPGQNTGELFF.

The chain employs TRBV7-2 and TRBJ2-7, with D tentatively TRBD2 (6 bases). Per the germline V gene, CDR1 is SGHTA and CDR2 is FQGNSA. V dropped 1 base and J dropped 2 bases, with 15 bases sitting between them. CDR3 length: 16 residues. The CDR3 spells CASSLVALAMTYEQYF. The CDR3 DNA follows: TGTGCCAGCAGCTTAGTCGCTCTAGCGATGACCTACGAGCAGTACTTC. The complete variable domain, with remaining parts taken from reference TRBV7-2 and TRBJ2-7, reads GAGVSQSPSNKVTEKGKDVELRCDPISGHTALYWYRQSLGQGLEFLIYFQGNSAPDKSGLPSDRFSAERTGGSVSTLTIQRTQQEDSAVYLCASSLVALAMTYEQYFGPGTRLTVT.

This clone came up once. The chain is built from TRBV7-9 and TRBJ2-7, with D perhaps matching TRBD1 (5 bases). This CDR3 region has 16 residues. Germline V gene data show CDR1 as SEHNR and CDR2 as FQNEAQ (reference sequence). Deletions cut 5 bases from V and 2 bases from J, with 19 bases between. The chain's CDR3 is CASSTRSDTGAYEQYF. The CDR3 bases are TGTGCCAGCAGCACTCGATCAGACACAGGAGCCTACGAGCAGTACTTC. The full variable domain, in which reference TRBV7-9 and TRBJ2-7 provide the parts outside the CDR3, is DTGVSQNPRHKITKRGQNVTFRCDPISEHNRLYWYRQTLGQGPEFLTYFQNEAQLEKSRLLSDRFSAERPKGSFSTLEIQRTEQGDSAMYLCASSTRSDTGAYEQYFGPGTRLTVT.

The V and J genes are TRBV6-1 and TRBJ2-7; 10 nucleotides line up with TRBD2. Germline V gives CDR1 MNHNS, CDR2 SASEGT. This CDR3 region has 15 residues. J was trimmed by 3 bases and V by 0 bases; bases with no gene match: 2. This chain's CDR3 is CASSEASGGFYEQYF. The CDR3 coding sequence is TGTGCCAGCAGTGAAGCTAGCGGGGGGTTCTACGAGCAGTACTTC.

The chain recombines TRBV6-1 with TRBJ2-7; a weak D match, TRBD1 (6 bases). Looked up from germline, CDR1 is MNHNS and CDR2 is SASEGT. This CDR3 has 14 amino acids. The ends were cut back, 9 bases at V and 2 bases at J, with 17 bases in the middle. The CDR3 coding sequence is TGTGCCAGTTCTCAGGGGCAATTCACCTACGAGCAGTACTTC. It specifies CASSQGQFTYEQYF.

The chain is built from TRBV27 and TRBJ2-5, with 9 bases fitting TRBD2. V gave up 0 bases and J gave up 1 base; unmatched junction bases: 9. This CDR3 contains 18 residues. The germline gives CDR1 MNHEY, CDR2 SMNVEV (reference sequence). This CDR3 is CASSLSFLAGITQETQYF. The CDR3 coding sequence is TGTGCCAGCAGTTTATCGTTCCTAGCGGGGATTACCCAAGAGACCCAGTACTTC.

The chain couples TRBV5-1 to TRBJ2-1; 10 bases match TRBD1. Germline CDR1 and CDR2: SGHRS and YFSETQ. This CDR3 spans 16 amino acids. The J segment lost 8 bases and the V segment lost 4 bases, leaving 12 bases of the junction unmatched. CDR3 residues: CASSQSGTGDGDEQFF. CDR3 coding DNA: TGCGCCAGCAGCCAAAGTGGGACAGGGGATGGCGATGAGCAGTTCTTC. The whole variable domain, filled in from reference TRBV5-1 and TRBJ2-1, reads KAGVTQTPRYLIKTRGQQVTLSCSPISGHRSVSWYQQTPGQGLQFLFEYFSETQRNKGNFPGRFSGRQFSNSRSEMNVSTLELGDSALYLCASSQSGTGDGDEQFFGPGTRLTVL.

The chain is built from TRBV7-6 and TRBJ2-7, with a tentative D call TRBD2 (6 bases). The CDR3 spans 15 residues. Trimming removed 1 base at V and 0 bases at J, with 10 bases between. CDR1 SGHVS and CDR2 FNYEAQ come from the germline V gene. CDR3 sequence (DNA): TGTGCCAGCAGCTTAGGGGCGGGGAACTCCTACGAGCAGTACTTC. Translated: CASSLGAGNSYEQYF.

J is TRBJ1-2 and V is TRBV28; D remains unclear. Trimming stripped 4 bases from V and 5 bases from J, with 20 bases between. The CDR3 extends over 16 amino acids. Germline CDR1 MDHEN, CDR2 SYDVKM. The CDR3 region has the DNA TGTGCCAGCAGTTGGAGTGGGGAGGGAGGGAATTATGGCTACACCTTC. It is translated as CASSWSGEGGNYGYTF.